This entry describes one T cell receptor beta chain. Its antigen specificity is not known. Base qualities are not provided; no much larger clone lies one nucleotide away. TCRdb shows the sequencer as Illumina HiSeq 1500. In TCRdb, the public reads were trimmed at Q25 with fastp and aligned with MiXCR, with productive beta chains retained. Rows matching on CDR3 protein sequence are summarized as one entry with the most common DNA and genes. This sample gives about 920,000 distinct CDR3 sequences in total; around 31% of them show up just once. The ten largest clonotypes hold around an eighth of the sample. The entry originates in a study of T cell repertoires in cytomegalovirus infection (dated 2019 in TCRdb). Describing the broader study: The peptide stimulations were aimed at well-studied HLA-B-restricted epitopes as well as recently identified HLA-C-restricted CMV epitopes, whose presentation resists viral immunomodulation. Donor HLA type was relevant to the analysis, because carriage of CMV infection together with the matching HLA type was indicated by public TCR beta signatures. The paper as a whole reports these results and caveats: In both this cohort and an independent roughly 400-donor cohort, the cumulative frequency of public TCR beta family members distinguished carriers of CMV infection plus the relevant HLA type. In the ex vivo response, HLA-C-restricted CMV-specific TCR beta clonotypes were dominant, and in two of eight donors the single most frequent clonotype came from this HLA-C-restricted group.

From the cysteine up to the phenylalanine, the CDR3 has a length of 17 residues. The CDR3 DNA has 51 bases and is translated from base 1. V lost 0 bases and J lost 0 bases; the stretch between them is 13 bases long. CDR1 and CDR2 were assigned from the germline V gene (reference sequence) as LGHDT and YNNKEL. The treatment or condition tag for this specimen amounts to: in vitro stimulation with specific CMV peptide epitopes to enrich CMV-specific T cells. This specimen was cultured CD8+ T cells from PBMCs, taken from culture after CMV antigen stimulation. The clonotype comes from a human donor in good health (CMV status not recorded). Some clones in this sample may be carry-over from other donors' samples. The V gene is TRBV3-1 and the J gene is TRBJ2-3, with TRBD2 as a weak D call on 5 bases. Here the CDR3 is given as CASSQDEGLASTDTQYF. The DNA reads as follows: TGTGCCAGCAGCCAAGATGAAGGACTGGCAAGCACAGATACGCAGTATTTT.